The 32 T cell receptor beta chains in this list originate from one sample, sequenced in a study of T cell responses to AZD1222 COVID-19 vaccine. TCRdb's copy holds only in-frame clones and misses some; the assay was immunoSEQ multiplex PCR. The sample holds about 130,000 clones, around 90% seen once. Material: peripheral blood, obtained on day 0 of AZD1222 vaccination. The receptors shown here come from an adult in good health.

CDR3 region: CASTSGIGGYTF. CDR3 nucleotides: TGTGCCAGCACCTCGGGGATAGGTGGCTACACCTTC. The chain carries TRBV28 and TRBJ1-2; D unclear. The germline V gene encodes CDR1 MDHEN and CDR2 SYDVKM. V was shortened by 7 bases and J by 7 bases, with 13 bases between the two germline ends. The CDR3 runs to 12 residues.

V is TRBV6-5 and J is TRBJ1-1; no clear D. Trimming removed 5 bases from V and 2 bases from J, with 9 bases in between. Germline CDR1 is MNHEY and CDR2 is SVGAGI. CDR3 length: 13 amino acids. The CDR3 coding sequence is TGTGCCAGCAGTCAGAGGTTCAACACTGAAGCTTTCTTT. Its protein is CASSQRFNTEAFF.

The CDR3 region has the DNA TGTGCCAGTAGTCCCAATCAGCCCCAGCATTTT. Translated: CASSPNQPQHF. The rearrangement joins TRBV19 to TRBJ1-5; D is unresolved. The V gene lost 5 bases and the J gene lost 3 bases, with 2 bases spanning the gap. This CDR3 comprises 11 residues. The V gene's germline CDR1 is LNHDA and CDR2 SQIVND (reference sequence).

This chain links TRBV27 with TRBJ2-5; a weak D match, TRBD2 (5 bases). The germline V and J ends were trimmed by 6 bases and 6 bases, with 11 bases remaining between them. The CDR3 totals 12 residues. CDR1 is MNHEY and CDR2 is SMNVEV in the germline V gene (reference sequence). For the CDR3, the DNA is TGTGCCAGCAGCACATCCGGGAAGACCCAGTACTTC. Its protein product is CASSTSGKTQYF.

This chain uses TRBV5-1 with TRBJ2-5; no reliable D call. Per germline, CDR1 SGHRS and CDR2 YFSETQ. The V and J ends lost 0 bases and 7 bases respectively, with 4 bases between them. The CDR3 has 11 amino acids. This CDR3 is CASSLGGTQYF. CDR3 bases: TGCGCCAGCAGCTTGGGGGGGACCCAGTACTTC.

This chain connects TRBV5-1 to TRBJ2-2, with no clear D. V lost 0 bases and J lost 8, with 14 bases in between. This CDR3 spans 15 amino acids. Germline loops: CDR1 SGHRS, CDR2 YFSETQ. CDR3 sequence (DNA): TGCGCCAGCAGCTTGGTGACGGACCCCTCGGGGGAGCTGTTTTTT. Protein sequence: CASSLVTDPSGELFF. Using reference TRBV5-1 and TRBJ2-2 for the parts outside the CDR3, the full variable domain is KAGVTQTPRYLIKTRGQQVTLSCSPISGHRSVSWYQQTPGQGLQFLFEYFSETQRNKGNFPGRFSGRQFSNSRSEMNVSTLELGDSALYLCASSLVTDPSGELFFGEGSRLTVL.

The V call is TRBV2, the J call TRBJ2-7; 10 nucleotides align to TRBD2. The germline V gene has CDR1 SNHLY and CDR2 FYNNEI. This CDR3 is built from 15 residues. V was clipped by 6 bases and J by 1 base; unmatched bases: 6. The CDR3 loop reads CASRPTSGLSYEQYF. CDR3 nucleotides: TGTGCCAGCAGACCGACTAGCGGGTTGTCCTACGAGCAGTACTTC.

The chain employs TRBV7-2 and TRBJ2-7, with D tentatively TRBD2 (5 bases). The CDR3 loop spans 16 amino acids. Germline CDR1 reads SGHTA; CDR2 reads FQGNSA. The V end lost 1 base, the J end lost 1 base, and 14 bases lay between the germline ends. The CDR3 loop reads CASSLVGPTGSYEQYF. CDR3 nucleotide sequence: TGTGCCAGCAGCTTAGTTGGCCCAACGGGGTCCTACGAGCAGTACTTC.

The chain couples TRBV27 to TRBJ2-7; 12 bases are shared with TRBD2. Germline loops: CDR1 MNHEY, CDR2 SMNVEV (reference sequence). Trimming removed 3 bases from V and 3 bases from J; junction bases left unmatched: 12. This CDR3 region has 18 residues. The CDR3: CASSFQRLAGVDGYEQYF. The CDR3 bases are TGTGCCAGCAGTTTCCAGCGACTAGCGGGAGTAGACGGCTACGAGCAGTACTTC.

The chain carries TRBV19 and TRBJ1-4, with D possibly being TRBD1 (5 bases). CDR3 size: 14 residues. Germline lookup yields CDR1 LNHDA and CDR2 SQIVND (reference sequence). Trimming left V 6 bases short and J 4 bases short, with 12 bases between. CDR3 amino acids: CASRQGSRNEKLFF. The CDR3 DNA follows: TGTGCCAGTAGGCAGGGCAGCCGTAATGAAAAACTGTTTTTT. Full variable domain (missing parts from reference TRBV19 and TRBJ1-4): DGGITQSPKYLFRKEGQNVTLSCEQNLNHDAMYWYRQDPGQGLRLIYYSQIVNDFQKGDIAEGYSVSREKKESFPLTVTSAQKNPTAFYLCASRQGSRNEKLFFGSGTQLSVL.

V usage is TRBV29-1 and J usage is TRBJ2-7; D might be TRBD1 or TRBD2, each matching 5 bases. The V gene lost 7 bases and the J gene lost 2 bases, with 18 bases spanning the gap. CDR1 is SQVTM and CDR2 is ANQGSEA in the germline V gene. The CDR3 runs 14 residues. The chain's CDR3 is CSAKQDWQPYEQYF. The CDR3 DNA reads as TGCAGCGCTAAACAGGACTGGCAACCCTACGAGCAGTACTTC.

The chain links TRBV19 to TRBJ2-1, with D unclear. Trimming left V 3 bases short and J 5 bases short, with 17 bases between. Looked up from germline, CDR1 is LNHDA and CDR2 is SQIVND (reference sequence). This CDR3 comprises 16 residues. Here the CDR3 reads CASSISHLAPDNEQFF. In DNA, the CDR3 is TGTGCCAGTAGTATCTCTCACCTGGCCCCCGACAATGAGCAGTTCTTC.

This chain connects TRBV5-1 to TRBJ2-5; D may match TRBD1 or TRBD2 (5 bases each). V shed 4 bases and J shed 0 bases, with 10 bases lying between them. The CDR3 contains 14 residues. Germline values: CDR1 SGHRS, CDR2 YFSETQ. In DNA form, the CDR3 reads TGCGCCAGCAGCCCGGGACGGCACCAAGAGACCCAGTACTTC. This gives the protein CASSPGRHQETQYF. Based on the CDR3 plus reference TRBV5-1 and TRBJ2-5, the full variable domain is KAGVTQTPRYLIKTRGQQVTLSCSPISGHRSVSWYQQTPGQGLQFLFEYFSETQRNKGNFPGRFSGRQFSNSRSEMNVSTLELGDSALYLCASSPGRHQETQYFGPGTRLLVL.

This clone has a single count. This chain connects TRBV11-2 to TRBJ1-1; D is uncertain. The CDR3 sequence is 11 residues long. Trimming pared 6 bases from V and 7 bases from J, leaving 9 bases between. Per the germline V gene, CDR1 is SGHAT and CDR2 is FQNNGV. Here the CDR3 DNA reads TGTGCCAGCAGAACAGCGATTGAAGCTTTCTTT. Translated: CASRTAIEAFF.

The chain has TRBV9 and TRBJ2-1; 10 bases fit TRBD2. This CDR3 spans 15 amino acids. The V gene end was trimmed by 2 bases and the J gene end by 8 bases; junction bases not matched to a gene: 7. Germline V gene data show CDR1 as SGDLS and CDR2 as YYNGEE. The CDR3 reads CASSVSSGSADEQFF. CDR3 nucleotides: TGTGCCAGCAGCGTCTCTAGCGGGAGTGCTGATGAGCAGTTCTTC.

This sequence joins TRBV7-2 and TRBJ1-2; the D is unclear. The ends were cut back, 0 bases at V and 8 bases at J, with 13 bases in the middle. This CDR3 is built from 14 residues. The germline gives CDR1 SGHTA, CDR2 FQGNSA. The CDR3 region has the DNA TGTGCCAGCAGCTTAGCCACAGCCCAAAAAGGCTACACCTTC. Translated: CASSLATAQKGYTF.

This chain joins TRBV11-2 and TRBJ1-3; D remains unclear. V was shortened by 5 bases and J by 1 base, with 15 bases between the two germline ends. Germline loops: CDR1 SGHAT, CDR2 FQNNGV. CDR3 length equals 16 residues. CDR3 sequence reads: CASSLRPTTSGNTIYF. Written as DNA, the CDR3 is TGTGCCAGCAGCCTACGTCCGACGACATCTGGAAACACCATATATTTT.

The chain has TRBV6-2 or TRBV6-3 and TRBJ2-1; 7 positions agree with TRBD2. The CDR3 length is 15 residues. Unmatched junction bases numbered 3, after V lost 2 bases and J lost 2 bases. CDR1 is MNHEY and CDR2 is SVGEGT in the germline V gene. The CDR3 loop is CASSYGRATYNEQFF. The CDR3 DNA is TGTGCCAGCAGTTACGGGAGGGCCACCTACAATGAGCAGTTCTTC.

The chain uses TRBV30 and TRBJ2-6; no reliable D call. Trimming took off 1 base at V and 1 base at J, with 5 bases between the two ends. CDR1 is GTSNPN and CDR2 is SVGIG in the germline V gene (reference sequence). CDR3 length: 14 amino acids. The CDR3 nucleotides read TGTGCCTGGAGTGGCCTTTCTGGGGCCAACGTCCTGACTTTC. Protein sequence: CAWSGLSGANVLTF.

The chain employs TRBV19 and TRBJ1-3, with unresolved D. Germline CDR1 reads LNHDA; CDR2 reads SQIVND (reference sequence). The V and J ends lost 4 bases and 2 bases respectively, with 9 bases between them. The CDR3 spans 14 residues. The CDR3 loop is CASSKVYPGNTIYF. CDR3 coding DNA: TGTGCCAGTAGTAAGGTCTACCCTGGAAACACCATATATTTT.

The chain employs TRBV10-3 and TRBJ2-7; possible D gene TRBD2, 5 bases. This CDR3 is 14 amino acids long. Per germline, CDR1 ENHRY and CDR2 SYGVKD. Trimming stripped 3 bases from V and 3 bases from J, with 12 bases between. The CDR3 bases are TGTGCCATCAGTGACCAGGCGGGTCACTACGAGCAGTACTTC. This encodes CAISDQAGHYEQYF.

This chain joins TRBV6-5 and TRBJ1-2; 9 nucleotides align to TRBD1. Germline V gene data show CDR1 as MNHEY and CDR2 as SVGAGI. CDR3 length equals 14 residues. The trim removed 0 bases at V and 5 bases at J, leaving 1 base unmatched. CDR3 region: CASSYSGQGYGYTF. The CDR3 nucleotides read TGTGCCAGCAGTTACTCTGGACAGGGGTATGGCTACACCTTC.

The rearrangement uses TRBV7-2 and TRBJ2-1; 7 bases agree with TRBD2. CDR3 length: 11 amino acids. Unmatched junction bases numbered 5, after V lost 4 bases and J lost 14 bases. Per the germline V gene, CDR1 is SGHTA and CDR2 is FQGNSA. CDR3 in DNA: TGTGCCAGCAGCTATAGGGAGGGAGAGTTCTTC. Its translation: CASSYREGEFF. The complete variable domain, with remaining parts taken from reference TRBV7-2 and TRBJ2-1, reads GAGVSQSPSNKVTEKGKDVELRCDPISGHTALYWYRQSLGQGLEFLIYFQGNSAPDKSGLPSDRFSAERTGGSVSTLTIQRTQQEDSAVYLCASSYREGEFFGPGTRLTVL.

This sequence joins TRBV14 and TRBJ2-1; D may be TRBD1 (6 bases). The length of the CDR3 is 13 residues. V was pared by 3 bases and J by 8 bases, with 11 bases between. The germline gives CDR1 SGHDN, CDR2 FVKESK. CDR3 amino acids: CASSQTGVHEQFF. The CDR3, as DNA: TGTGCCAGCAGCCAGACAGGAGTACATGAGCAGTTCTTC.

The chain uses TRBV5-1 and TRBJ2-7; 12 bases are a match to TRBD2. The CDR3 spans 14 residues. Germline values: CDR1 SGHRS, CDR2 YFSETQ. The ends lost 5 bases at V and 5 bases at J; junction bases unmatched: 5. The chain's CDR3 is CASSLAGGPDEQYF. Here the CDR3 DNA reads TGCGCCAGCAGTCTAGCGGGAGGGCCGGACGAGCAGTACTTC.

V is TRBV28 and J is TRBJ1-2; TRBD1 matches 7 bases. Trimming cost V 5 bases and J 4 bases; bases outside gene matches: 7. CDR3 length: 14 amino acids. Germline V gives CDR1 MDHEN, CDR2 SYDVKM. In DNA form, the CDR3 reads TGTGCCAGCAGTCAACAGGGGCACTCCTATGGCTACACCTTC. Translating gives CASSQQGHSYGYTF.

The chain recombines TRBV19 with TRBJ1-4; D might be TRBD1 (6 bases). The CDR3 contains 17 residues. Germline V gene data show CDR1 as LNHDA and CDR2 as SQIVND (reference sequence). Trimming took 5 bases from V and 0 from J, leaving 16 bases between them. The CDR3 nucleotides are TGTGCCAGTAGTTTCCGGGGGCGGGGTGCAACTAATGAAAAACTGTTTTTT. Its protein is CASSFRGRGATNEKLFF.

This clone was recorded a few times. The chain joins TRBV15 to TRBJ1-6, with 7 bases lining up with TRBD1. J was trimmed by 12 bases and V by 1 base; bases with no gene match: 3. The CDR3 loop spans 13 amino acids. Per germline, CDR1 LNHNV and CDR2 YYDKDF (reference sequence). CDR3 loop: CATSRGQGLPLHF. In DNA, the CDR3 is TGTGCCACCAGCAGAGGACAGGGATTACCCCTCCACTTT.

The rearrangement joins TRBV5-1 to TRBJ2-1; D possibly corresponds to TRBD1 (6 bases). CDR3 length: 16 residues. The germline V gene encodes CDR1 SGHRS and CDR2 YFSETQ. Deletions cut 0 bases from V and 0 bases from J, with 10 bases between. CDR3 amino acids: CASSLEGDSSYNEQFF. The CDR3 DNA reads TGCGCCAGCAGCTTGGAGGGGGATAGCTCCTACAATGAGCAGTTCTTC.

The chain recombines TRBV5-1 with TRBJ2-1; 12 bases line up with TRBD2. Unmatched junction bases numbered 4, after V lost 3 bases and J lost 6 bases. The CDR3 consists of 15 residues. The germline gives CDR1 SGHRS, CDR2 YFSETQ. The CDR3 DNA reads TGCGCCAGCAGCTCGTCTAGCGGGAGGGTCAATGAGCAGTTCTTC. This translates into CASSSSSGRVNEQFF.

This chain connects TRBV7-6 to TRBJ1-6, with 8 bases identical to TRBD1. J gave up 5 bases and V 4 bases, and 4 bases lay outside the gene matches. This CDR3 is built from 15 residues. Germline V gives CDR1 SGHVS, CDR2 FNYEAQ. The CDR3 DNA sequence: TGTGCCAGCAGCTATACGACAGGGGATAATTCACCCCTCCACTTT. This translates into CASSYTTGDNSPLHF.

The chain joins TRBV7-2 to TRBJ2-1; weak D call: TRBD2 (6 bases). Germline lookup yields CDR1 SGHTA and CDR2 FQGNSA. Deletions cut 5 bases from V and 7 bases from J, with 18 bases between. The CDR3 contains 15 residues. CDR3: CASSMGGGGRNEQFF. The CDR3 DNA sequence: TGTGCCAGCAGCATGGGAGGCGGAGGAAGGAATGAGCAGTTCTTC.